The 18 T cell receptor beta chains listed next were all sequenced from one sample in a study of blood T cell repertoires in COVID-19 (dated by TCRdb to the early 2020s). The library was produced with the immunoSEQ multiplex PCR assay. In its TCRdb copy, this immuneACCESS table keeps in-frame sequences only and misses some clones. Where compared with another copy, unresolved V genes explain less than half of these, and the others have no known cause. This sample has around 240,000 clones in its table, and 85% to 90% of those were observed once. Together, the top ten hold around 1% of the sample. Sequenced: PBMCs or T cells enriched from blood (not recorded which). The source of these receptors is a man in his forties or fifties who had been exposed to COVID-19.

The chain joins TRBV12-3 or TRBV12-4 to TRBJ1-1; possibly TRBD1 for D (5 bases). The CDR3 extends over 13 amino acids. V shed 3 bases and J shed 7 bases, with 12 bases lying between them. This CDR3 reads CASSLNIGGEAFF. The CDR3 DNA reads as TGTGCCAGCAGTTTGAACATCGGGGGTGAAGCTTTCTTT.

This clone was recorded once. The chain carries TRBV2 and TRBJ1-5, with D possibly matching TRBD1 (5 bases). V lost 8 bases and J 4 bases, leaving 15 bases between the germline ends. The CDR3 runs 14 residues. Germline V gives CDR1 SNHLY, CDR2 FYNNEI. The CDR3 sequence is CASGPSGTNQPQHF. For the CDR3, the DNA is TGTGCCAGCGGACCTAGCGGGACGAATCAGCCCCAGCATTTT.

The chain couples TRBV5-1 to TRBJ1-1; TRBD1 agrees at 8 bases. CDR3 length: 13 amino acids. CDR1 and CDR2 (germline): SGHRS, YFSETQ. J was trimmed by 3 bases and V by 5 bases; bases with no gene match: 3. The CDR3 DNA is TGCGCCAGCAGATCGGACAGGGACACTGAAGCTTTCTTT. It encodes CASRSDRDTEAFF.

CDR3 sequence reads: CASSPSHSSGNTIYF. DNA for the CDR3: TGTGCCAGCAGCCCGTCCCATAGCTCTGGAAACACCATATATTTT. This rearrangement joins TRBV3-1 (or the pseudogene TRBV3-2) to TRBJ1-3; D gene ambiguous. Germline-derived CDR1 and CDR2 are LGHDT and YNNKEL (reference sequence). Between the trimmed V and J ends, which lost 4 bases and 0 bases, there was a span of 10 bases. The CDR3 contains 15 residues.

V gene TRBV28 combines with J gene TRBJ1-5; weak D call: TRBD1 (6 bases). The CDR3 length is 16 residues. V shed 6 bases and J shed 3 bases, with 18 bases lying between them. Germline V CDR1 and CDR2: MDHEN, SYDVKM. The DNA of the CDR3 is TGTGCCAGCAGGAAGACCCCCGGACAGATCAATCAGCCCCAGCATTTT. This gives the protein CASRKTPGQINQPQHF.

V and J are TRBV2 and TRBJ2-3; possible D gene TRBD2, 6 bases. Germline-derived CDR1 and CDR2 are SNHLY and FYNNEI. V was clipped by 7 bases and J by 2 bases, with 13 bases between them. The CDR3 totals 14 residues. CDR3 in DNA: TGTGCCAGCACCCTACTAGCAGACACAGATACGCAGTATTTT. Translated: CASTLLADTDTQYF.

This chain uses TRBV12-5 with TRBJ2-5; 8 bases fit TRBD2. Losses at the gene ends were 5 bases for V and 5 bases for J; bases not matched to a gene: 10. This CDR3 has 15 amino acids. Per the germline V gene, CDR1 is LGHNT and CDR2 is FRNRAP. DNA of the CDR3: TGTGCTAGTGGTCCTGGCCGGGAGGGCCTGGAGACCCAGTACTTC. Protein: CASGPGREGLETQYF.

The chain combines TRBV27 with TRBJ1-6; D perhaps matches TRBD1 (6 bases). This CDR3 region has 14 residues. The V and J ends lost 2 bases and 8 bases respectively, with 10 bases between them. From germline, CDR1 is MNHEY and CDR2 SMNVEV (reference sequence). The DNA of the CDR3 is TGTGCCAGCAGTTTAGGCAGGGGTCATTCACCCCTCCACTTT. Translated: CASSLGRGHSPLHF.

The chain recombines TRBV5-1 with TRBJ2-7, with D possibly TRBD2 on 6 matching bases. This CDR3 has 15 amino acids. Germline values: CDR1 SGHRS, CDR2 YFSETQ. Trimming removed 4 bases at V and 1 base at J, with 15 bases between. The CDR3 DNA reads TGCGCCAGCAGCCTCTTCGGCGGGGAGTCCTACGAGCAGTACTTC. This translates into CASSLFGGESYEQYF. The full variable domain, rest sourced from reference TRBV5-1 and TRBJ2-7, is KAGVTQTPRYLIKTRGQQVTLSCSPISGHRSVSWYQQTPGQGLQFLFEYFSETQRNKGNFPGRFSGRQFSNSRSEMNVSTLELGDSALYLCASSLFGGESYEQYFGPGTRLTVT.

This chain uses TRBV28 with TRBJ2-1; 11 bases align to TRBD2. The CDR3 is 17 residues long. CDR1 is MDHEN, CDR2 SYDVKM, per germline. V lost 11 bases, J lost 0 bases, and 12 bases stayed unmatched. The CDR3 spells CAASGTSGKSSYNEQFF. DNA for the CDR3: TGTGCCGCTTCCGGGACTAGCGGAAAAAGCTCCTACAATGAGCAGTTCTTC.

The rearrangement joins TRBV5-1 to TRBJ2-7; 7 bases are shared with TRBD1. J was trimmed by 6 bases and V by 1 base; bases with no gene match: 1. Germline loops: CDR1 SGHRS, CDR2 YFSETQ. CDR3 length equals 12 residues. The CDR3 spells CASSLPGGEQYF. The CDR3 region has the DNA TGCGCCAGCAGCTTGCCAGGGGGCGAGCAGTACTTC.

The V and J genes are TRBV18 and TRBJ1-4; the D gene is possibly TRBD1 (6 bases). The CDR3 length is 16 residues. With 10 bases removed from V and 4 bases from J, the gap between germline ends came to 22 bases. CDR1 and CDR2 (germline): KGHSH, LQKENI. The CDR3 here is CATAEASGTLNEKLFF. CDR3 DNA: TGTGCCACCGCGGAAGCATCCGGGACACTTAATGAAAAACTGTTTTTT.

This clone is deemed medium-sized. The chain couples TRBV9 to TRBJ1-2; D gene unclear. Trimming cost V 0 bases and J 6 bases, with 12 bases left between them. The germline V gene has CDR1 SGDLS and CDR2 YYNGEE. The CDR3 totals 14 residues. The CDR3 reads CASSVDPELDGYTF. As DNA, the CDR3 is TGTGCCAGCAGCGTAGATCCCGAGTTGGATGGCTACACCTTC.

This chain uses TRBV27 with TRBJ2-5; tentatively, D is TRBD1 (6 bases). V lost 3 bases and J lost 7, with 12 bases in between. The CDR3 runs 13 residues. CDR1 is MNHEY, CDR2 SMNVEV, per germline (reference sequence). CDR3 amino acids: CASSFGGGWTQYF. In DNA, the CDR3 is TGTGCCAGCAGTTTTGGTGGGGGCTGGACCCAGTACTTC.

The genes are TRBV2 and TRBJ1-1; D perhaps matches TRBD1 (5 bases). Looked up from germline, CDR1 is SNHLY and CDR2 is FYNNEI. The CDR3 is 13 amino acids. The germline V and J ends were trimmed by 7 bases and 0 bases, with 9 bases remaining between them. In nucleotides, the CDR3 is TGTGCCAGCACCAGGGCGGTGAACACTGAAGCTTTCTTT. This sequence encodes CASTRAVNTEAFF.

This clone showed up just a few times. The V call is TRBV5-1, the J call TRBJ1-2; 8 positions agree with TRBD1. Germline lookup yields CDR1 SGHRS and CDR2 YFSETQ. After removal of 4 bases from V and 5 bases from J, the junction contained 4 bases not matched to a gene. There are 13 residues in the CDR3. The CDR3 sequence is CASSPDRDYGYTF. CDR3 DNA sequence: TGCGCCAGCAGCCCGGACAGGGATTATGGCTACACCTTC.

This chain uses TRBV2 with TRBJ1-2; D gene ambiguous. V was clipped by 2 bases and J by 2 bases, with 3 bases between them. The CDR3 runs to 12 residues. Per the germline V gene, CDR1 is SNHLY and CDR2 is FYNNEI. CDR3 amino acids: CASSESNYGYTF. As DNA, the CDR3 is TGTGCCAGCAGTGAATCGAACTATGGCTACACCTTC.

The chain employs TRBV15 and TRBJ1-6; D remains ambiguous. V lost 5 bases and J 10 bases, leaving 12 bases between the germline ends. CDR1 is LNHNV, CDR2 YYDKDF, per germline (reference sequence). This CDR3 contains 13 residues. The CDR3 loop is CATSGTWRSPLHF. The CDR3 nucleotides read TGTGCCACCAGCGGAACCTGGAGATCACCCCTCCACTTT.